This is a list of T cell receptor beta chains from one sample in a study of blood T cell repertoires in COVID-19. Produced via immunoSEQ multiplex PCR; TCRdb's table is partial and in-frame only. This table has 60,000 to 70,000 clones, approximately 78% appearing once. Sequenced: peripheral blood. These receptors originate from a man aged 80 or over with acute or convalescent COVID-19. The CDR3 runs from the conserved cysteine through the conserved F or W. A D gene is named only where the DNA matches it firmly. For some rows the clone size is stated as once, few or many, or as a class when expanded; others skip it.

cdr3_aa: CASSTRLAGFTDTQYF; cdr3_nt: TGCGCCAGCAGCACAAGACTAGCGGGGTTCACAGATACGCAGTATTTT; d_call: TRBD2; j_call: TRBJ2-3; clone_size: .; cdr3_length: 16; v_call: TRBV5-1
cdr3_aa: CASSIGPGTSGTDTQYF; cdr3_nt: TGTGCCAGTAGTATTGGGCCCGGGACTAGCGGGACAGATACGCAGTATTTT; d_call: TRBD2; j_call: TRBJ2-3; clone_size: .; cdr3_length: 17; v_call: TRBV19
cdr3_aa: CASSGIAGVDTQYF; cdr3_nt: TGCGCCAGCAGCGGGATAGCGGGAGTAGATACGCAGTATTTT; d_call: TRBD2; j_call: TRBJ2-3; clone_size: .; cdr3_length: 14; v_call: TRBV4-1
cdr3_aa: CSVGQVSNQPQHF; cdr3_nt: TGCAGCGTGGGACAGGTTAGCAATCAGCCCCAGCATTTT; d_call: TRBD1; j_call: TRBJ1-5; clone_size: .; cdr3_length: 13; v_call: TRBV29-1
cdr3_aa: CSVTRGSYEQYF; cdr3_nt: TGCAGCGTTACCAGGGGGTCCTACGAGCAGTACTTC; d_call: TRBD1; j_call: TRBJ2-7; clone_size: .; cdr3_length: 12; v_call: TRBV29-1
cdr3_aa: CASSLSYRLATGELFF; cdr3_nt: TGTGCCAGCAGCTTATCGTACAGATTGGCCACCGGGGAGCTGTTTTTT; d_call: .; j_call: TRBJ2-2; clone_size: .; cdr3_length: 16; v_call: TRBV7-3
cdr3_aa: CATEGARGAFF; cdr3_nt: TGTGCCACCGAGGGGGCGCGGGGAGCTTTCTTT; d_call: TRBD1; j_call: TRBJ1-1; clone_size: few; cdr3_length: 11; v_call: TRBV28
cdr3_aa: CASSAGSWTDTQYF; cdr3_nt: TGTGCCAGCAGCGCCGGGAGTTGGACAGATACGCAGTATTTT; d_call: .; j_call: TRBJ2-3; clone_size: once; cdr3_length: 14; v_call: TRBV5-4
cdr3_aa: CAYQLDRDDTEAFF; cdr3_nt: TGTGCCTACCAACTGGACAGGGACGACACTGAAGCTTTCTTT; d_call: TRBD1; j_call: TRBJ1-1; clone_size: .; cdr3_length: 14; v_call: TRBV5-4
cdr3_aa: CASRPGRGNYGYTF; cdr3_nt: TGTGCCAGCAGGCCGGGACGGGGGAACTATGGCTACACCTTC; d_call: .; j_call: TRBJ1-2; clone_size: .; cdr3_length: 14; v_call: TRBV28
cdr3_aa: CASSSLGGETEAFF; cdr3_nt: TGCGCCAGCAGCTCCCTAGGGGGCGAAACTGAAGCTTTCTTT; d_call: TRBD1; j_call: TRBJ1-1; clone_size: .; cdr3_length: 14; v_call: TRBV5-1
cdr3_aa: CASSRLPGELFF; cdr3_nt: TGTGCCAGCAGTCGACTGCCCGGGGAGCTGTTTTTT; d_call: .; j_call: TRBJ2-2; clone_size: .; cdr3_length: 12; v_call: TRBV2
cdr3_aa: CASSPSQGLSYEQYF; cdr3_nt: TGTGCCAGCTCACCGTCCCAGGGGCTCTCCTACGAGCAGTACTTC; d_call: .; j_call: TRBJ2-7; clone_size: .; cdr3_length: 15; v_call: TRBV18
cdr3_aa: CASSFTLAGDTQYF; cdr3_nt: TGTGCCAGCAGCTTTACCTTGGCGGGAGATACGCAGTATTTT; d_call: .; j_call: TRBJ2-3; clone_size: .; cdr3_length: 14; v_call: TRBV7-2
cdr3_aa: CASSSHRDREQFF; cdr3_nt: TGTGCCAGCAGCAGCCACCGGGACAGGGAGCAGTTCTTC; d_call: TRBD1; j_call: TRBJ2-1; clone_size: .; cdr3_length: 13; v_call: TRBV7-2
cdr3_aa: CASSLLGGSYNEQFF; cdr3_nt: TGTGCCAGCAGCTTGCTGGGGGGGTCCTACAATGAGCAGTTCTTC; d_call: TRBD2; j_call: TRBJ2-1; clone_size: .; cdr3_length: 15; v_call: TRBV5-6
cdr3_aa: CASSLVLGGDYNEQFF; cdr3_nt: TGCGCCAGCAGCTTGGTTCTCGGGGGGGATTACAATGAGCAGTTCTTC; d_call: TRBD2; j_call: TRBJ2-1; clone_size: .; cdr3_length: 16; v_call: TRBV5-1
cdr3_aa: CASSSRGRAFF; cdr3_nt: TGTGCCAGCAGCTCTAGGGGGCGAGCTTTCTTT; d_call: TRBD1; j_call: TRBJ1-1; clone_size: .; cdr3_length: 11; v_call: TRBV11-1
cdr3_aa: CASSTGAGGPYEQYF; cdr3_nt: TGTGCCAGCTCAACAGGGGCTGGAGGTCCCTACGAGCAGTACTTC; d_call: TRBD1; j_call: TRBJ2-7; clone_size: once; cdr3_length: 15; v_call: TRBV19
cdr3_aa: CASSFLAGDHEQYF; cdr3_nt: TGTGCCAGCAGTTTTCTAGCGGGAGACCACGAGCAGTACTTC; d_call: TRBD2; j_call: TRBJ2-7; clone_size: .; cdr3_length: 14; v_call: TRBV28
cdr3_aa: CASSQRRELEAFF; cdr3_nt: TGTGCCAGCAGCCAACGGCGGGAGCTTGAAGCTTTCTTT; d_call: .; j_call: TRBJ1-1; clone_size: .; cdr3_length: 13; v_call: TRBV3-1/TRBV3-2
cdr3_aa: CASSHQQGRVGGANVLTF; cdr3_nt: TGTGCCAGCAGCCACCAACAGGGGCGGGTTGGTGGGGCCAACGTCCTGACTTTC; d_call: TRBD1; j_call: TRBJ2-6; clone_size: .; cdr3_length: 18; v_call: TRBV4-2
cdr3_aa: CASRRRTVEAFF; cdr3_nt: TGCGCCAGCAGAAGAAGGACAGTTGAAGCTTTCTTT; d_call: .; j_call: TRBJ1-1; clone_size: .; cdr3_length: 12; v_call: TRBV10-1
cdr3_aa: CSDGQGPNYGYTF; cdr3_nt: TGCAGCGATGGACAGGGACCCAACTATGGCTACACCTTC; d_call: TRBD1; j_call: TRBJ1-2; clone_size: medium-sized; cdr3_length: 13; v_call: TRBV29-1
cdr3_aa: CASNKGGTYGYTF; cdr3_nt: TGTGCCAGCAACAAAGGGGGAACCTATGGCTACACCTTC; d_call: .; j_call: TRBJ1-2; clone_size: few; cdr3_length: 13; v_call: TRBV9
cdr3_aa: CASSYSPGQGISEQFF; cdr3_nt: TGTGCCAGCAGTTACTCGCCGGGACAGGGTATTAGTGAGCAGTTCTTC; d_call: TRBD1; j_call: TRBJ2-1; clone_size: .; cdr3_length: 16; v_call: TRBV6-2/TRBV6-3
cdr3_aa: CASSLYSGGSTEAFF; cdr3_nt: TGTGCCAGCAGCCTCTATTCAGGGGGAAGCACTGAAGCTTTCTTT; d_call: TRBD1; j_call: TRBJ1-1; clone_size: once; cdr3_length: 15; v_call: TRBV7-3
cdr3_aa: CASSWQTRDRASDWSYEQYF; cdr3_nt: TGTGCCAGCAGCTGGCAAACCCGGGACAGGGCCTCAGATTGGTCCTACGAGCAGTACTTC; d_call: TRBD1; j_call: TRBJ2-7; clone_size: .; cdr3_length: 20; v_call: TRBV13
cdr3_aa: CASSEPGLAGTGELFF; cdr3_nt: TGTGCCAGCAGCGAGCCGGGACTAGCGGGGACCGGGGAGCTGTTTTTT; d_call: TRBD2; j_call: TRBJ2-2; clone_size: .; cdr3_length: 16; v_call: TRBV2
cdr3_aa: CASSSNRDSGYTF; cdr3_nt: TGTGCCAGCAGCAGCAACAGGGATTCTGGCTACACCTTC; d_call: .; j_call: TRBJ1-2; clone_size: .; cdr3_length: 13; v_call: TRBV11-1
cdr3_aa: CASSLHRVYGYTF; cdr3_nt: TGTGCCAGCAGCTTGCACAGGGTCTACGGCTACACCTTC; d_call: .; j_call: TRBJ1-2; clone_size: .; cdr3_length: 13; v_call: TRBV5-4